This is a list of T cell receptor beta chains from one sample in a study of blood T cell repertoires in COVID-19. Data came from immunoSEQ multiplex PCR; TCRdb stores just in-frame clones and leaves some out. The sample records around 93,000 clones, around 81% being singletons. The sequenced sample consisted of peripheral blood. The receptors were gathered from a man aged 60 to 69 with acute or convalescent COVID-19. CDR3s include the opening cysteine and the closing phenylalanine or tryptophan. Each record gives: V gene, J gene, D gene, clone size, CDR3 protein, CDR3 DNA. A D gene is named only where the DNA matches it firmly. Only some rows state a clone size, as once, few, many or a class for expanded clones.

TRBV27	TRBJ2-4	NA	NA	CASSFSRSSNPGNIQYF	TGTGCCAGCAGTTTCTCCAGATCTTCCAACCCAGGAAACATTCAGTACTTC
TRBV12-3/TRBV12-4	TRBJ1-1	NA	few	CASSPGYNTEAFF	TGTGCCAGCAGTCCGGGTTACAACACTGAAGCTTTCTTT
TRBV11-3	TRBJ2-5	TRBD2	NA	CASSFPPWEGSGETQYF	TGTGCCAGCAGCTTCCCCCCCTGGGAGGGGTCGGGAGAGACCCAGTACTTC
TRBV9	TRBJ1-3	NA	NA	CASSGPRGMGNTIYF	TGTGCCAGCAGCGGCCCCCGGGGGATGGGGAACACCATATATTTT
TRBV5-6	TRBJ2-1	TRBD2	NA	CASSWRGLAEYNEQFF	TGTGCCAGCAGCTGGAGGGGACTAGCGGAATACAATGAGCAGTTCTTC
TRBV4-2	TRBJ2-5	NA	NA	CASSQSRAGYEETQYF	TGTGCCAGCAGCCAAAGCAGGGCAGGGTATGAAGAGACCCAGTACTTC
TRBV12-3/TRBV12-4	TRBJ2-1	TRBD2	NA	CASRASGDYEQFF	TGTGCCAGCAGGGCTAGCGGGGACTATGAGCAGTTCTTC
TRBV5-8	TRBJ1-2	NA	NA	CASSLQGSYGYTF	TGTGCCAGCAGCCTTCAGGGGAGCTATGGCTACACCTTC
TRBV5-1	TRBJ2-1	NA	few	CASSYGLINNEQFF	TGCGCCAGCAGCTATGGCCTGATTAACAATGAGCAGTTCTTC
TRBV20-1	TRBJ1-6	NA	NA	CSAGRLSPLHF	TGCAGTGCTGGGAGACTTTCACCCCTCCACTTT
TRBV19	TRBJ1-2	NA	few	CASSRTPPNYGYTF	TGTGCCAGCAGTAGGACACCTCCTAACTATGGCTACACCTTC
TRBV27	TRBJ2-1	TRBD1	NA	CASTLGTGSYNEQFF	TGTGCCAGCACCCTGGGGACAGGGTCCTACAATGAGCAGTTCTTC
TRBV9	TRBJ1-2	TRBD1	NA	CASSVGPTGGEGYTF	TGTGCCAGCAGCGTAGGCCCTACAGGGGGTGAGGGCTACACCTTC
TRBV24-1	TRBJ2-2	TRBD1	NA	CATSSNRDRNAGELFF	TGTGCCACCAGTTCCAACCGGGACAGGAACGCCGGGGAGCTGTTTTTT
TRBV5-1	TRBJ2-6	TRBD1	NA	CASSKTTGVGANVLTF	TGCGCCAGCAGTAAGACAACAGGGGTCGGGGCCAACGTCCTGACTTTC
TRBV5-4	TRBJ2-2	NA	NA	CASSPGGNTGELFF	TGTGCCAGCAGCCCGGGGGGCAACACCGGGGAGCTGTTTTTT
TRBV11-3	TRBJ2-7	NA	few	CASSFGAGYEQYF	TGTGCCAGCAGCTTCGGCGCAGGCTACGAGCAGTACTTC
TRBV19	TRBJ2-5	TRBD2	few	CASSIGGSGKSETQYF	TGTGCCAGTAGTATAGGGGGTAGCGGGAAGTCTGAGACCCAGTACTTC
TRBV19	TRBJ2-1	NA	NA	CASSKGDMFLF	TGTGCCAGTAGTAAGGGGGACATGTTTCTCTTC
TRBV7-3	TRBJ2-3	TRBD2	NA	CASSPRLAGGVDTQYF	TGTGCCAGCAGCCCGCGACTAGCGGGGGGCGTGGATACGCAGTATTTT
TRBV7-2	TRBJ2-1	TRBD2	NA	CASSLTLAEAYNEQFF	TGTGCCAGCAGCCTCACCCTAGCGGAAGCCTACAATGAGCAGTTCTTC
TRBV7-9	TRBJ1-1	NA	NA	CASIGTKNTEAFF	TGTGCCAGCATTGGGACAAAAAACACTGAAGCTTTCTTT
TRBV5-1	TRBJ1-2	NA	NA	CASSSPTRMGGYTF	TGCGCCAGCAGCTCCCCGACAAGGATGGGCGGCTACACCTTC
TRBV30	TRBJ2-3	TRBD2	NA	CAWSVSGGVDTQYF	TGTGCCTGGAGTGTAAGCGGGGGGGTGGATACGCAGTATTTT
TRBV30	TRBJ1-1	TRBD1	NA	CAWSSTGGAGTEAFF	TGTGCCTGGAGTTCGACAGGGGGCGCGGGCACTGAAGCTTTCTTT
TRBV13	TRBJ2-3	NA	NA	CASSSSGGTDTQYF	TGTGCCAGCAGCTCCTCCGGGGGCACAGATACGCAGTATTTT
TRBV18	TRBJ2-5	TRBD1	few	CASSPGQGWETQYF	TGTGCCAGCTCACCGGGACAGGGATGGGAGACCCAGTACTTC
TRBV19	TRBJ2-5	NA	once	CASSSRGGPIETQYF	TGTGCCAGTAGTTCCAGAGGGGGACCCATAGAGACCCAGTACTTC
TRBV9	TRBJ2-3	TRBD1	NA	CASSVVDRATDTQYF	TGTGCCAGCAGCGTAGTGGACAGGGCCACAGATACGCAGTATTTT
TRBV15	TRBJ1-2	NA	few	CATSRGGNYGYTF	TGTGCCACCAGCAGAGGCGGGAACTATGGCTACACCTTC
TRBV15	TRBJ1-1	NA	NA	CATSRDSAGITEAFF	TGTGCCACCAGCAGAGATTCCGCAGGGATCACTGAAGCTTTCTTT
TRBV5-8	TRBJ2-2	TRBD2	NA	CASHGRGYGTGELFF	TGTGCCAGCCATGGGCGGGGGTACGGCACCGGGGAGCTGTTTTTT
TRBV11-2	TRBJ2-1	TRBD2	NA	CASSLQRGYYNEQFF	TGTGCCAGCAGCTTACAGCGGGGGTACTACAATGAGCAGTTCTTC
TRBV7-2	TRBJ1-1	NA	NA	CASSFQVSGGAAAFF	TGTGCCAGCAGCTTTCAAGTATCCGGGGGGGCTGCGGCTTTCTTT
TRBV12-1	TRBJ1-6	NA	NA	CASSFTSRTGMYNSPLHF	TGTGCCAGCAGCTTTACATCGCGGACAGGGATGTATAATTCACCCCTCCACTTT
TRBV7-8	TRBJ2-1	NA	NA	CASSLGTGPNEQFF	TGTGCCAGCAGCCTGGGGACTGGTCCCAATGAGCAGTTCTTC
TRBV19	TRBJ1-1	NA	NA	CASTRGGMNTEAFF	TGTGCCAGTACGAGGGGAGGGATGAACACTGAAGCTTTCTTT
TRBV7-6	TRBJ2-1	NA	NA	CASSLPAAGMGLNEQFF	TGTGCCAGCAGCTTGCCAGCGGCGGGAATGGGTTTGAATGAGCAGTTCTTC
TRBV7-9	TRBJ1-4	TRBD1	NA	CASSFQTGGNEKLFF	TGTGCCAGCAGCTTCCAGACAGGGGGTAATGAAAAACTGTTTTTT
TRBV19	TRBJ1-5	TRBD1	NA	CASRYGQGRNQPQHF	TGTGCCAGTCGCTACGGACAGGGGCGCAATCAGCCCCAGCATTTT
TRBV11-2	TRBJ1-1	TRBD1	NA	CASSFGQGKNTEAFF	TGTGCCAGCAGCTTCGGACAGGGGAAAAACACTGAAGCTTTCTTT
TRBV29-1	TRBJ1-2	NA	NA	CSAPGGNYGYTF	TGCAGCGCCCCGGGGGGAAACTATGGCTACACCTTC
TRBV7-9	TRBJ1-3	NA	few	CASSPWDRRADTIYF	TGTGCCAGCAGCCCGTGGGATCGGAGGGCGGACACCATATATTTT
TRBV5-4	TRBJ1-1	NA	NA	CASSLGGLDTEAFF	TGTGCCAGCAGCTTGGGGGGGCTCGACACTGAAGCTTTCTTT
TRBV28	TRBJ2-3	TRBD2	few	CASRASGRPADTQYF	TGTGCCAGCAGGGCTAGCGGGAGACCGGCAGATACGCAGTATTTT
TRBV10-3	TRBJ1-2	TRBD1	NA	CAIATVGQGESYGYTF	TGTGCCATCGCGACTGTGGGACAGGGGGAAAGCTATGGCTACACCTTC